A single sample gave rise to the 2 T cell receptor delta chains below, sequenced in a study of Vδ1+ human thymocytes. Study-wide points: Thymic TRG and TRD repertoires appeared highly polyclonal.

No cognate antigen is known for these TCRs. Sequences come from RNA converted to cDNA by reverse transcription. CDR3 amplicons came from multiplex PCR with pooled V-gene forward and constant-region reverse primers. TCRdb applied CATT to the multiplex PCR reads for clone calling. The data contain about 58,000 delta-chain clones, more than 13% of them singletons. Source material: Vdelta1+ gamma-delta thymocytes from the thymus. Documented subset: FACS-sorted CD3+ TCRalphabeta- TCRVdelta1+ TCRVdelta2- thymocytes. Source of these receptors: a girl under three years old who had congenital heart surgery.

Points on this clone: The same CDR3 also results from other DNA sequences found in this sample. V usage is TRDV1 and J usage is TRDJ1; 8 bases align to TRDD3. The CDR3 is 22 residues long. CDR1 and CDR2 (germline): TSWWSYY, QGS. V shed 4 bases, J shed 2 bases, and the junction held 27 bases outside the gene matches. CDR3: CALGGTRPSLRTGGPPTDKLIF. Written as DNA, the CDR3 is TGTGCTCTTGGGGGAACCAGACCTTCCCTTCGTACTGGGGGCCCTCCGACCGATAAACTCATCTTT.

A word on this clone: Germline is not matched at one junction end, which may reflect a read error. The sample holds other DNA sequences that translate to the same CDR3. The genes are TRDV2 and TRDJ1; D uncertain. Germline CDR1 and CDR2: GEAIGNYY and EKD. This CDR3 region has 17 residues. This CDR3 is CAWLDPASTKYTDKLIF. The CDR3 DNA sequence: TGTGCCTGGTTGGATCCCGCGAGTACTAAGTACACCGATAAACTCATCTTC.